Each of the 10 T cell receptor beta chains below was sequenced from the same sample in a study of blood T cells in healthy people across ages. Next came a second PCR, run for about 7 to 12 cycles, which used a sample-barcoded 5' primer along with a J-beta primer mix. TCRdb analysed the 5' RACE reads with MiXCR anew, one entry per CDR3 protein. This table has over 550,000 distinct CDR3 sequences, about 30% appearing once. Sequences were obtained from blood. These receptors were collected from a woman older than 75 in good health.

This rearrangement joins TRBV7-9 to TRBJ2-7; tentatively, D is TRBD2 (5 bases). This CDR3 region has 15 residues. The V end lost 6 bases, the J end lost 2 bases, and 17 bases lay between the germline ends. Germline V gene data show CDR1 as SEHNR and CDR2 as FQNEAQ (reference sequence). In nucleotides, the CDR3 is TGTGCCAGCAGTTTGGACGGAGGATCTACCTACGAGCAGTACTTC. Amino acid sequence: CASSLDGGSTYEQYF.

There are a few counts of this clonotype. The chain combines TRBV9 with TRBJ2-3; the D is unclear. The germline CDR1 and CDR2 sequences are SGDLS and YYNGEE. The ends were cut back, 4 bases at V and 5 bases at J, with 11 bases in the middle. There are 13 residues in the CDR3. Written as DNA, the CDR3 is TGTGCCAGCAGCTCACGACCGGGAGATACGCAGTATTTT. Its protein is CASSSRPGDTQYF.

This clonotype came up a few times. A much more abundant neighbour one base away suggests this may be a read error. The chain couples TRBV6-4 to TRBJ2-7, with a weak D call TRBD2 (7 bases). Trimming took off 6 bases at V and 7 bases at J, with 13 bases between the two ends. Germline loops: CDR1 MRHNA, CDR2 SNTAGT. The CDR3 sequence is 12 residues long. DNA of the CDR3: TGTGCCAGCAGAGGACTAGGGGGTGAGCAGTACTTC. It is translated as CASRGLGGEQYF.

A note on this clonotype: At one boundary the junction diverges from the germline segment, which might be a read error. The rearrangement uses TRBV5-1 and TRBJ1-1, with 7 positions matching TRBD1. The CDR3 extends over 15 amino acids. Germline loops: CDR1 SGHRS, CDR2 YFSETQ. The CDR3, as DNA: TGCGCCAGCAGCTTGGCGGAGGGGGCTTTCACTCAAGCTTTCTTT. This sequence encodes CASSLAEGAFTQAFF. The entire variable domain, with the rest obtained from reference TRBV5-1 and TRBJ1-1, is as follows: KAGVTQTPRYLIKTRGQQVTLSCSPISGHRSVSWYQQTPGQGLQFLFEYFSETQRNKGNFPGRFSGRQFSNSRSEMNVSTLELGDSALYLCASSLAEGAFTQAFFGQGTRLTVV.

The V call is TRBV20-1, the J call TRBJ1-5; perhaps TRBD1 as D (5 bases). Trimming shortened V by 4 bases and J by 7 bases, and 14 bases separated the two germline ends. Germline assignment: CDR1 DFQATT and CDR2 SNEGSKA (reference sequence). This CDR3 region has 13 residues. The CDR3 region is CSANSRVEQPQHF. The CDR3 region has the DNA TGCAGTGCTAATAGCAGGGTTGAACAGCCCCAGCATTTT.

As for this clonotype: This may be a read error: a much more frequent sequence differs by one nucleotide. The chain carries TRBV12-3 or TRBV12-4 and TRBJ2-1; no definite D call. The closer fit of TRBJ2-7 to the DNA end suggests the J call may be wrong. The CDR3 runs to 15 residues. The CDR3 nucleotides read TGTGCCAGCAGTTTAATCGATAGCTCCTACAATGAGCAGTACTTC. As protein: CASSLIDSSYNEQYF.

On this clonotype itself: Since a much larger clone is just one base distant, this may be a read error. The chain couples TRBV7-2 to TRBJ2-7; TRBD2 aligns across 8 bases. The CDR3 length is 15 residues. In germline, CDR1 is SGHTA, CDR2 FQGNSA. The CDR3 protein is CAGSLAAGVPYEQYF. The CDR3 DNA sequence: TGTGCCGGCAGCTTAGCAGCGGGGGTCCCCTACGAGCAGTACTTC. Variable domain in full (rest from reference TRBV7-2 and TRBJ2-7): GAGVSQSPSNKVTEKGKDVELRCDPISGHTALYWYRQSLGQGLEFLIYFQGNSAPDKSGLPSDRFSAERTGGSVSTLTIQRTQQEDSAVYLCAGSLAAGVPYEQYFGPGTRLTVT.

This clonotype has ten or more counts. The J gene is TRBJ1-2, the V gene TRBV21-1; the D call in the table, TRBD1, was not verified against the DNA. TRBV21-1 is labeled a pseudogene. The length of the CDR3 is 12 residues. CDR3: CASGRGRDGYTF. The CDR3 nucleotides read TGTGCCAGCGGCAGGGGGCGGGATGGCTACACCTTC.

Comments on this clonotype: This could be a read error, since a much larger clone is one nucleotide away. The chain carries TRBV9 and TRBJ1-1, with D hard to call. This CDR3 is built from 15 residues. Germline-derived CDR1 and CDR2 are SGDLS and YYNGEE. The CDR3 region is CASSARHISNTVAFF. In DNA, the CDR3 is TGTGCCAGCAGCGCCCGACACATTTCGAACACTGTAGCTTTCTTT.

This clonotype was picked up many times. The rearrangement links TRBV7-9 to TRBJ2-1, with a possible D match to TRBD1 (6 bases). The V and J ends lost 7 bases and 7 bases respectively, with 23 bases between them. The CDR3 contains 16 residues. Germline loops: CDR1 SEHNR, CDR2 FQNEAQ (reference sequence). This CDR3 is CASTHSNRATRNEQFF. CDR3 DNA: TGTGCCAGCACCCACTCCAACAGGGCGACTCGGAATGAGCAGTTCTTC.